One sample yielded the 30 T cell receptor beta chains listed below, sequenced in a study of blood T cell repertoires in COVID-19. TCRdb keeps only in-frame clones here, not all; method: immunoSEQ multiplex PCR. Among 450,000 or so clones listed, roughly 89% were seen once. Input material: peripheral blood. Receptor source: a man aged 18 to 30 with COVID-19, enrolled during active disease.

The chain combines TRBV2 with TRBJ2-3; 7 bases map to TRBD2. V shed 2 bases and J 2 bases; nucleotides not matched to a gene: 4. The CDR3 spans 15 residues. Looked up from germline, CDR1 is SNHLY and CDR2 is FYNNEI. The CDR3 DNA reads TGTGCCAGCAGTGAAAAGGGACTAAACACAGATACGCAGTATTTT. Translating it yields CASSEKGLNTDTQYF.

The V and J genes are TRBV24-1 and TRBJ2-1, with D unresolved. Germline V gene data show CDR1 as KGHDR and CDR2 as SFDVKD. V shed 3 bases and J shed 0 bases, with 11 bases lying between them. The CDR3 is made up of 16 amino acids. The CDR3: CATSDTPTGSYNEQFF. The CDR3 nucleotides read TGTGCCACCAGTGATACGCCAACGGGCTCCTACAATGAGCAGTTCTTC.

The chain uses TRBV6-6 and TRBJ2-2, with a weak D call TRBD2 (6 bases). Between the trimmed V and J ends, which lost 8 bases and 1 base, there was a span of 11 bases. The CDR3 is 14 amino acids. Germline CDR1 reads MNHNY; CDR2 reads SVGAGI (reference sequence). This CDR3 reads CASRDSVNTGELFF. The CDR3 DNA reads as TGTGCCAGCCGGGACTCGGTGAACACCGGGGAGCTGTTTTTT.

The genes are TRBV10-3 and TRBJ2-1; D is uncertain. V was cut by 8 bases and J by 0 bases, with 11 bases left in between. CDR3 length: 14 residues. Germline V gives CDR1 ENHRY, CDR2 SYGVKD. Written as DNA, the CDR3 is TGTGCCATCCGATATGCGGACTCCTACAATGAGCAGTTCTTC. It codes for CAIRYADSYNEQFF.

The V gene is TRBV5-1, the J gene TRBJ2-2, with 7 bases fitting TRBD1. The CDR3 has 14 residues. The V and J ends lost 7 bases and 7 bases, in that order; junction bases with no gene match: 10. CDR1 is SGHRS, CDR2 YFSETQ, per germline. This CDR3 reads CASFGQVGDGELFF. The DNA of the CDR3 is TGCGCCAGCTTTGGACAGGTTGGAGACGGGGAGCTGTTTTTT. Filled out from reference TRBV5-1 and TRBJ2-2, the complete variable domain reads KAGVTQTPRYLIKTRGQQVTLSCSPISGHRSVSWYQQTPGQGLQFLFEYFSETQRNKGNFPGRFSGRQFSNSRSEMNVSTLELGDSALYLCASFGQVGDGELFFGEGSRLTVL.

About this clone: Other DNA sequences in the same sample also yield this CDR3. V and J are TRBV19 and TRBJ1-6; unclear D gene. Germline assignment: CDR1 LNHDA and CDR2 SQIVND (reference sequence). The CDR3 is 14 residues long. Trimming took 7 bases from V and 0 from J, leaving 7 bases between them. The DNA of the CDR3 is TGTGCCAGTAAGCACAGCTCCTATAATTCACCCCTCCACTTT. Amino acids: CASKHSSYNSPLHF.

The chain employs TRBV4-1 and TRBJ2-1; TRBD1 might be the D (5 bases). Germline lookup yields CDR1 MGHRA and CDR2 YSYEKL. Trimming removed 0 bases from V and 7 bases from J, with 10 bases in between. The CDR3 has 14 amino acids. CDR3 sequence: CASSQEKRGNEQFF. In nucleotides, the CDR3 is TGCGCCAGCAGCCAAGAAAAAAGGGGAAATGAGCAGTTCTTC.

The sample holds one count of this clone. The chain recombines TRBV6-4 with TRBJ2-2, with D possibly being TRBD1 (5 bases). The CDR3 has 14 residues. The germline gives CDR1 MRHNA, CDR2 SNTAGT. V lost 4 bases to trimming and J lost 2 bases, with 8 bases between them. CDR3 DNA: TGTGCCAGCAGTGCACAGGAAAACACCGGGGAGCTGTTTTTT. Translation: CASSAQENTGELFF.

The rearrangement uses TRBV5-5 and TRBJ2-1; D remains ambiguous. The CDR3 contains 14 residues. The ends were cut back, 5 bases at V and 9 bases at J, with 18 bases in the middle. Germline-derived CDR1 and CDR2 are SGHKS and YYEKEE (reference sequence). CDR3 residues: CASSFNLASIEQFF. As DNA, the CDR3 is TGTGCCAGCAGTTTTAACCTGGCCTCGATTGAGCAGTTCTTC.

The genes are TRBV25-1 and TRBJ1-4; a weak D match, TRBD1 (5 bases). V gave up 6 bases and J gave up 5 bases, with 10 bases separating them. Germline CDR1 is MGHDK and CDR2 is SYGVNS. The CDR3 loop spans 13 amino acids. The CDR3 sequence: CASRGHGNEKLFF. The CDR3 DNA follows: TGTGCCAGCAGAGGACACGGCAATGAAAAACTGTTTTTT.

This clone was observed once. The chain is built from TRBV7-2 and TRBJ2-1, with TRBD2 matching over 7 bases. The V gene end was trimmed by 5 bases and the J gene end by 9 bases; junction bases not matched to a gene: 10. This CDR3 region has 14 residues. Germline CDR1 and CDR2: SGHTA and FQGNSA. CDR3 region: CASSPGLGGGEQFF. CDR3 nucleotides: TGTGCCAGCAGCCCCGGACTAGGCGGTGGTGAGCAGTTCTTC.

The genes are TRBV7-2 and TRBJ2-5, with 11 bases matching TRBD2. Germline trimming cut 5 bases from V and 5 bases from J; bases unmatched to any gene: 4. This CDR3 region has 14 residues. Germline CDR1 SGHTA, CDR2 FQGNSA. The CDR3 DNA reads as TGTGCCAGCAGCCATAGCGGGAGGGGGGAGACCCAGTACTTC. Its translation: CASSHSGRGETQYF.

The chain uses TRBV10-1 and TRBJ2-1, with D possibly TRBD1 on 6 matching bases. This CDR3 comprises 12 residues. V shed 2 bases and J shed 13 bases, with 12 bases lying between them. Looked up from germline, CDR1 is WNHNN and CDR2 is SYGVQD (reference sequence). Here the CDR3 DNA reads TGCGCCAGCAGTGAGCCCCGGGACATTCAGTTCTTC. Its protein is CASSEPRDIQFF.

J is TRBJ2-3 and V is TRBV19; tentatively, D is TRBD1 (6 bases). The CDR3 sequence is 14 residues long. The V and J ends lost 4 bases and 2 bases respectively, with 10 bases between them. Germline CDR1 LNHDA, CDR2 SQIVND (reference sequence). CDR3 loop: CASSKQGATDTQYF. CDR3 coding DNA: TGTGCCAGTAGTAAACAGGGCGCCACAGATACGCAGTATTTT. The whole variable domain, filled in from reference TRBV19 and TRBJ2-3, reads DGGITQSPKYLFRKEGQNVTLSCEQNLNHDAMYWYRQDPGQGLRLIYYSQIVNDFQKGDIAEGYSVSREKKESFPLTVTSAQKNPTAFYLCASSKQGATDTQYFGPGTRLTVL.

The rearrangement joins TRBV1 to TRBJ2-1; TRBD1, as called in the table, went unchecked against the DNA. TRBV1 is termed a pseudogene. The CDR3 loop spans 16 amino acids. The CDR3 nucleotides are TGCACCAGCAGCCAAAGCAGGACACAGCTTTACAATGAGCAGTTCTTC. Protein: CTSSQSRTQLYNEQFF.

The chain recombines TRBV24-1 with TRBJ2-1; 8 bases map to TRBD2. The CDR3 has 17 residues. CDR1 KGHDR and CDR2 SFDVKD come from the germline V gene. The ends lost 5 bases at V and 4 bases at J; junction bases unmatched: 12. The CDR3 nucleotides read TGTGCCACCAGTGCCCGGGACGGCGGGGGGACATACAATGAGCAGTTCTTC. Amino acid sequence: CATSARDGGGTYNEQFF.

Only one count was recorded for this clone. J is TRBJ1-2 and V is TRBV2; D may be TRBD1 (6 bases). V gave up 7 bases and J gave up 8 bases, with 20 bases separating them. CDR1 SNHLY and CDR2 FYNNEI come from the germline V gene. The CDR3 is 14 residues long. Here the CDR3 reads CASTTEPRGNGYTF. CDR3 DNA: TGTGCCAGCACCACTGAGCCCAGGGGAAACGGCTACACCTTC.

This chain connects TRBV9 to TRBJ2-2; D is perhaps TRBD2 (6 bases). CDR3 size: 16 residues. Trimming shortened V by 3 bases and J by 0 bases, and 12 bases separated the two germline ends. Germline V gene sequence: CDR1 SGDLS, CDR2 YYNGEE. The CDR3 DNA reads as TGTGCCAGCAGCGATACCCGGGACTCGAACACCGGGGAGCTGTTTTTT. The encoded protein is CASSDTRDSNTGELFF.

The chain is built from TRBV7-8 and TRBJ1-4; D call uncertain. Trimming stripped 4 bases from V and 7 bases from J, with 13 bases between. CDR3 length: 14 amino acids. Germline lookup yields CDR1 SGHVS and CDR2 FQNEAQ. Written as DNA, the CDR3 is TGTGCCAGCAGCTCCCTCCAACCGAGTGAAAAACTGTTTTTT. As protein: CASSSLQPSEKLFF.

This clone appeared a few times. The CDR3 sequence is CASRTAGGGDTQYF. The CDR3 DNA is TGCGCCAGCAGGACCGCGGGGGGAGGAGATACGCAGTATTTT. The chain carries TRBV10-2 and TRBJ2-3, with TRBD2 identical over 8 bases. Germline values: CDR1 WSHSY, CDR2 SAAADI. J was trimmed by 5 bases and V by 6 bases; bases with no gene match: 7. The CDR3 runs to 14 residues.

The chain uses TRBV6-5 and TRBJ2-3; possibly TRBD2 for D (6 bases). CDR1 and CDR2 (germline): MNHEY, SVGAGI. The CDR3 extends over 15 amino acids. V was shortened by 5 bases and J by 0 bases, with 12 bases between the two germline ends. CDR3 in DNA: TGTGCCAGCAGTCTATCTAGCGCTAGCACAGATACGCAGTATTTT. This encodes CASSLSSASTDTQYF.

The genes are TRBV7-9 and TRBJ1-1; 12 nucleotides line up with TRBD1. The germline V gene encodes CDR1 SEHNR and CDR2 FQNEAQ (reference sequence). The CDR3 sequence is 18 residues long. The junction had 9 bases not matched to a gene; V was cut back by 0 bases and J by 4 bases. DNA for the CDR3: TGTGCCAGCAGCTTAGCTTCGTTGGGACAGGGGGCGGTCACTGAAGCTTTCTTT. It encodes CASSLASLGQGAVTEAFF.

The chain uses TRBV6-1 and TRBJ2-7; 11 bases are shared with TRBD2. Germline CDR1 is MNHNS and CDR2 is SASEGT. Trimming cost V 4 bases and J 7 bases; bases outside gene matches: 12. The CDR3 runs 16 residues. CDR3 region: CASSANLAGGPGEQYF. In DNA, the CDR3 is TGTGCCAGCAGTGCGAACTTAGCGGGAGGGCCAGGTGAGCAGTACTTC.

In the case of this clone: In the same sample, other DNA sequences code for this CDR3. The rearrangement links TRBV15 to TRBJ2-7, with 7 positions matching TRBD2. From germline, CDR1 is LNHNV and CDR2 YYDKDF (reference sequence). The V gene end was trimmed by 3 bases and the J gene end by 0 bases; junction bases not matched to a gene: 2. This CDR3 has 14 amino acids. The CDR3 loop is CATSRGGSSYEQYF. DNA for the CDR3: TGTGCCACCAGCAGGGGCGGGAGCTCCTACGAGCAGTACTTC. The variable domain in full, with the rest retrieved from reference TRBV15 and TRBJ2-7, is DAMVIQNPRYQVTQFGKPVTLSCSQTLNHNVMYWYQQKSSQAPKLLFHYYDKDFNNEADTPDNFQSRRPNTSFCFLDIRSPGLGDTAMYLCATSRGGSSYEQYFGPGTRLTVT.

The chain carries TRBV5-6 and TRBJ2-7; possibly TRBD1 for D (6 bases). Germline CDR1 SGHDT, CDR2 YYEEEE. The ends were cut back, 4 bases at V and 3 bases at J, with 20 bases in the middle. This CDR3 comprises 16 residues. The CDR3 spells CASSPDRKSSGYEQYF. Written as DNA, the CDR3 is TGTGCCAGCAGCCCGGACAGAAAGTCAAGCGGCTACGAGCAGTACTTC.

The gene calls are TRBV24-1 and TRBJ2-3; D perhaps matches TRBD1 (5 bases). The V end was cut by 2 bases, the J end by 2 bases, with 13 bases between. CDR1 is KGHDR, CDR2 SFDVKD, per germline. The CDR3 length is 16 residues. The CDR3 bases are TGTGCCACCAGTGATTACCAGGGATCCCCCACAGATACGCAGTATTTT. Encoded protein: CATSDYQGSPTDTQYF.

The chain carries TRBV6-5 and TRBJ1-1; D call uncertain. The CDR3 extends over 13 amino acids. Germline CDR1 and CDR2: MNHEY and SVGAGI. V was cut by 7 bases and J by 2 bases, with 11 bases left in between. The CDR3 protein is CASKRTVNTEAFF. The DNA of the CDR3 is TGTGCCAGCAAAAGAACAGTTAACACTGAAGCTTTCTTT.

The V and J genes are TRBV7-9 and TRBJ1-1; TRBD1 might be the D (6 bases). The CDR3 contains 13 residues. The germline CDR1 and CDR2 sequences are SEHNR and FQNEAQ (reference sequence). Trimming left V 4 bases short and J 6 bases short, with 12 bases between. DNA for the CDR3: TGTGCCAGCAGCTCCGTCAGGGGATCTGAAGCTTTCTTT. This encodes CASSSVRGSEAFF.

The V and J genes are TRBV6-5 and TRBJ2-5, with 8 bases that match TRBD1. The CDR3 consists of 14 residues. Germline values: CDR1 MNHEY, CDR2 SVGAGI. V shed 2 bases and J 2 bases; nucleotides not matched to a gene: 1. DNA for the CDR3: TGTGCCAGCAGTTACGGGACAGGTCAAGAGACCCAGTACTTC. The encoded protein is CASSYGTGQETQYF.

CDR3 protein: CASRRTFSNRQNIQYF. The CDR3 nucleotides read TGTGCCAGCAGACGGACTTTTAGCAATCGGCAAAACATTCAGTACTTC. The chain combines TRBV2 with TRBJ2-4; D is possibly TRBD2 (5 bases). Germline CDR1 SNHLY, CDR2 FYNNEI. V gave up 6 bases and J gave up 5 bases, with 20 bases separating them. The CDR3 is made up of 16 amino acids.